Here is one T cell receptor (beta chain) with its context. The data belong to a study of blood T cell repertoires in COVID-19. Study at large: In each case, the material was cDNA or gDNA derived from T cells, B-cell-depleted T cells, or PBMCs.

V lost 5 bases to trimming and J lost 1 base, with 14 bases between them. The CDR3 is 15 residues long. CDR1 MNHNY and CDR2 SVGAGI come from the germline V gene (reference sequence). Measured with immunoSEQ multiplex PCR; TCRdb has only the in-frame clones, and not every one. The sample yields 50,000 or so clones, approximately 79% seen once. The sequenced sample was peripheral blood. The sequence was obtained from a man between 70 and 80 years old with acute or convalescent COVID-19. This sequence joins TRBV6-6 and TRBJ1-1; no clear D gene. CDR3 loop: CASSTSGRRNTEAFF. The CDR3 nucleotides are TGTGCCAGCAGTACCAGCGGACGGAGGAACACTGAAGCTTTCTTT.